The 22 T cell receptor beta chains given below trace back to one sample, sequenced in a study of shared clonotypes between healthy human individuals. Sequencing was performed with immunoSEQ multiplex PCR; in TCRdb, only in-frame clones are kept and a portion is missing. The sample holds 650,000 to 800,000 clones, about two thirds seen once. Input material: memory CD4+ T cells sorted from blood. Documented subset: CD45RA-negative fraction. These receptors originate from a woman aged 25 to 39 in good health.

This clone was picked up a small number of times. The chain couples TRBV18 to TRBJ2-3, with 9 bases that match TRBD2. The V segment lost 0 bases and the J segment 0 bases; nucleotides outside the gene matches: 4. CDR3 length: 17 amino acids. From germline, CDR1 is KGHSH and CDR2 LQKENI. CDR3 region: CASSPPTSGPSTDTQYF. The CDR3 DNA reads as TGTGCCAGCTCACCACCGACTAGCGGTCCTAGCACAGATACGCAGTATTTT.

V is TRBV5-6 and J is TRBJ2-5; TRBD1 matches at 9 bases. V lost 4 bases and J lost 11; bases outside the gene matches: 9. The CDR3 loop spans 13 amino acids. The germline V gene encodes CDR1 SGHDT and CDR2 YYEEEE. CDR3 protein: CASSLVGQGRQYF. DNA for the CDR3: TGTGCCAGCAGCCTCGTAGGACAGGGGCGTCAGTACTTC.

This clone showed up just once. The V call is TRBV6-1, the J call TRBJ1-2; TRBD1 agrees at 8 bases. Germline CDR1 reads MNHNS; CDR2 reads SASEGT. With 6 bases clipped from V and 8 bases from J, the junction kept 14 bases outside the gene matches. The CDR3 runs to 15 residues. CDR3 region: CASSGWDRNRGGYTF. The CDR3 region has the DNA TGTGCCAGCAGCGGGTGGGACAGGAATAGGGGGGGCTACACCTTC.

This chain links TRBV15 with TRBJ2-7; 8 bases line up with TRBD1. The CDR3 contains 13 residues. The V and J ends lost 7 bases and 5 bases, in that order; junction bases with no gene match: 7. Germline-derived CDR1 and CDR2 are LNHNV and YYDKDF (reference sequence). The CDR3 sequence is CATTQDRAHEQYF. The CDR3 DNA sequence: TGTGCCACCACCCAGGACAGGGCCCACGAGCAGTACTTC. Full variable domain (rest looked up from reference TRBV15 and TRBJ2-7): DAMVIQNPRYQVTQFGKPVTLSCSQTLNHNVMYWYQQKSSQAPKLLFHYYDKDFNNEADTPDNFQSRRPNTSFCFLDIRSPGLGDTAMYLCATTQDRAHEQYFGPGTRLTVT.

The chain has TRBV18 and TRBJ2-1; D gene ambiguous. With 2 bases removed from V and 7 bases from J, the gap between germline ends came to 15 bases. Germline V gives CDR1 KGHSH, CDR2 LQKENI. This CDR3 has 15 residues. The CDR3 region has the DNA TGTGCCAGCTCACCAGGGTCCGATAGATCGAATGAGCAGTTCTTC. Its protein product is CASSPGSDRSNEQFF.

Concerning this clone itself: Mismatch with germline at one junction end may stem from a read error. The chain combines TRBV7-9 with TRBJ1-1; a weak D match, TRBD1 (5 bases). The CDR3 runs 14 residues. CDR1 and CDR2 (germline): SEHNR, FQNEAQ (reference sequence). The CDR3 region is CASSLAGGNAEAFF. The CDR3 coding sequence is TGTGCCAGCAGCTTAGCGGGGGGGAACGCTGAAGCTTTCTTT.

The chain joins TRBV28 to TRBJ1-1; unclear D gene. Germline loops: CDR1 MDHEN, CDR2 SYDVKM. V gave up 7 bases and J gave up 0 bases, with 6 bases separating them. The CDR3 contains 12 residues. The CDR3 DNA is TGTGCCAGCAACCAGGTGAACACTGAAGCTTTCTTT. Encoded protein: CASNQVNTEAFF.

J is TRBJ2-7 and V is TRBV6-1, with 7 bases matching TRBD1. Germline CDR1 and CDR2: MNHNS and SASEGT. The CDR3 sequence is 14 residues long. V lost 4 bases to trimming and J lost 2 bases; unmatched junction nucleotides: 5. This chain's CDR3 is CASSGTDRAYEQYF. The CDR3 DNA is TGTGCCAGCAGTGGAACCGACAGGGCCTACGAGCAGTACTTC.

The gene calls are TRBV25-1 and TRBJ1-4; no clear D gene. The V gene's germline CDR1 is MGHDK and CDR2 SYGVNS. CDR3 length: 12 amino acids. Deletions cut 1 base from V and 6 bases from J, with 3 bases between. CDR3 sequence reads: CASSEWDEKLFF. The DNA for the CDR3 is TGTGCCAGCAGTGAATGGGATGAAAAACTGTTTTTT.

This chain joins TRBV2 and TRBJ2-4; no clear D gene. The CDR3 is made up of 15 amino acids. Per the germline V gene, CDR1 is SNHLY and CDR2 is FYNNEI. The ends were cut back, 4 bases at V and 1 base at J, with 11 bases in the middle. Here the CDR3 DNA reads TGTGCCAGCAGTGTGAGTGGTTCCGCCAAAAACATTCAGTACTTC. Encoded protein: CASSVSGSAKNIQYF.

The J gene is TRBJ2-3, the V gene TRBV5-1, with TRBD2 as a possible D gene (5 bases). Between the trimmed V and J ends, which lost 0 bases and 4 bases, there was a span of 12 bases. The CDR3 consists of 15 residues. Germline V gene lookup returns CDR1 SGHRS and CDR2 YFSETQ. This CDR3 is CASSLARGTADTQYF. The CDR3 DNA is TGCGCCAGCAGCTTGGCCCGGGGAACGGCAGATACGCAGTATTTT. Full variable domain (outside the CDR3, taken from reference TRBV5-1 and TRBJ2-3): KAGVTQTPRYLIKTRGQQVTLSCSPISGHRSVSWYQQTPGQGLQFLFEYFSETQRNKGNFPGRFSGRQFSNSRSEMNVSTLELGDSALYLCASSLARGTADTQYFGPGTRLTVL.

The chain joins TRBV14 to TRBJ2-7, with D perhaps given as TRBD1 or TRBD2 (5 bases each). The CDR3 length is 15 residues. Germline assignment: CDR1 SGHDN and CDR2 FVKESK. V was pared by 5 bases and J by 7 bases, with 21 bases between. CDR3 in amino acids: CASSFSGTLPREQYF. CDR3 sequence (DNA): TGTGCCAGCAGCTTTTCCGGGACCCTCCCGAGAGAGCAGTACTTC.

This clone showed up just once. The rearrangement joins TRBV10-3 to TRBJ2-1, with D tentatively TRBD1 (6 bases). Trimming took 3 bases from V and 4 from J, leaving 7 bases between them. CDR1 is ENHRY, CDR2 SYGVKD, per germline. The CDR3 extends over 13 amino acids. This chain's CDR3 is CAISEGQYNEQFF. The CDR3, as DNA: TGTGCCATCAGTGAAGGACAGTACAATGAGCAGTTCTTC.

J is TRBJ2-1 and V is TRBV7-8; D possibly corresponds to TRBD2 (6 bases). Trimming took off 5 bases at V and 2 bases at J, with 13 bases between the two ends. Germline lookup yields CDR1 SGHVS and CDR2 FQNEAQ. This CDR3 is built from 15 residues. The DNA for the CDR3 is TGTGCCAGCAGCCTAAAGCGGGCGGCCTACAATGAGCAGTTCTTC. Amino acid sequence: CASSLKRAAYNEQFF.

A word on this clone: This same CDR3 is encoded by further DNA sequences in the sample. This rearrangement joins TRBV2 to TRBJ2-7, with unresolved D. V dropped 4 bases and J dropped 4 bases, with 11 bases sitting between them. CDR1 is SNHLY, CDR2 FYNNEI, per germline. This CDR3 comprises 13 residues. In nucleotides, the CDR3 is TGTGCCAGCAGTGGTGACTTGGCTTACGAGCAGTACTTC. This codes for CASSGDLAYEQYF.

The rearrangement uses TRBV6-1 and TRBJ2-7; D not certain. The CDR3 extends over 14 amino acids. Between the trimmed V and J ends, which lost 4 bases and 0 bases, there was a span of 10 bases. Germline CDR1 and CDR2: MNHNS and SASEGT. CDR3 loop: CASSVPSSSYEQYF. For the CDR3, the DNA is TGTGCCAGCAGTGTCCCTTCGAGCTCCTACGAGCAGTACTTC.

This clone was observed a few times. The V and J genes are TRBV10-1 and TRBJ2-7, with 7 bases lining up with TRBD1. This CDR3 spans 17 amino acids. Losses at the gene ends were 3 bases for V and 7 bases for J; bases not matched to a gene: 18. From germline, CDR1 is WNHNN and CDR2 SYGVQD (reference sequence). This CDR3 is CASSDILVGLPQGEQYF. In nucleotides, the CDR3 is TGCGCCAGCAGTGACATTCTCGTGGGGCTTCCACAGGGGGAGCAGTACTTC.

This clone was seen a few times. The chain links TRBV2 to TRBJ1-5, with D possibly TRBD1 on 5 matching bases. Germline CDR1 reads SNHLY; CDR2 reads FYNNEI. CDR3 length: 13 residues. Trimming took 9 bases from V and 7 from J, leaving 16 bases between them. CDR3 sequence (DNA): TGTGCCAGTCATTCGGGGGGAGAACAGCCCCAGCATTTT. This gives the protein CASHSGGEQPQHF.

The rearrangement links TRBV2 to TRBJ2-1, with unresolved D. This CDR3 is 14 amino acids long. Germline CDR1 and CDR2: SNHLY and FYNNEI. V was clipped by 6 bases and J by 9 bases, with 18 bases between them. CDR3 sequence: CASRSATSRGEQFF. The CDR3 region has the DNA TGTGCCAGCAGGTCTGCGACGAGCCGCGGTGAGCAGTTCTTC.

This chain links TRBV29-1 with TRBJ1-1; no reliable D call. The CDR3 is 10 amino acids. In germline, CDR1 is SQVTM, CDR2 ANQGSEA. V was cut by 4 bases and J by 11 bases, with 11 bases left in between. The CDR3 loop is CSVAGRDAFF. In DNA form, the CDR3 reads TGCAGCGTTGCAGGAAGAGATGCTTTCTTT.

This chain links TRBV10-3 with TRBJ2-7, with TRBD2 identical over 14 bases. Trimming removed 6 bases from V and 1 base from J; junction bases left unmatched: 8. Germline values: CDR1 ENHRY, CDR2 SYGVKD. The CDR3 is made up of 17 amino acids. CDR3 in amino acids: CAISSGLAGDPSYEQYF. As DNA, the CDR3 is TGTGCCATCAGCTCGGGACTAGCGGGAGATCCGTCCTACGAGCAGTACTTC.

V gene TRBV19 combines with J gene TRBJ1-5; D uncertain. Germline V gene sequence: CDR1 LNHDA, CDR2 SQIVND (reference sequence). The germline V and J ends were trimmed by 2 bases and 3 bases, with 5 bases remaining between them. The CDR3 is made up of 13 amino acids. CDR3 nucleotides: TGTGCCAGTAGTATACTCGACAATCAGCCCCAGCATTTT. Translated: CASSILDNQPQHF.